This TCR beta chain was retrieved from a study of CD8+ T cells in alopecia areata. Across the whole study: Among treated patients, oral tofacitinib was administered at 5 to 10 mg twice daily. Tofacitinib treatment spanned 6 to 18 months, with 6 months off drug afterward.

Lesional scalp tissue (obtained by punch biopsy) and peripheral blood were collected from alopecia areata patients. RNA extraction was followed by reverse transcription into cDNA, which acted as the sequencing template. Sequencing used immunoSEQ multiplex PCR; TCRdb keeps in-frame clones, though not all of them. The sample shows more than 11,000 clones, 50% to 60% of them seen only once. Study-level points and caveats: Sharing of TCRs across patients appeared less clear than in mice, possibly for HLA-related reasons.

As for this clone: The antigen remains unidentified.

The CDR3 spans 15 residues. CDR1 LNHNV and CDR2 YYDKDF come from the germline V gene (reference sequence). Trimming at V came to 1 base and at J to 11 bases, leaving 10 bases not matched to a gene. This receptor was obtained from a human donor with alopecia areata. The input for sequencing was skin, taken at week 0. The chain uses TRBV15 and TRBJ1-5; 8 bases map to TRBD1. The CDR3 spells CATSRVEQGDRAQHF. DNA of the CDR3: TGTGCCACCAGCAGAGTCGAACAGGGGGATAGAGCCCAGCATTTT.